Listed below are T cell receptor beta chains from one sample, sequenced in a study of shared clonotypes between healthy human individuals. TCRdb keeps only in-frame clones here, not all; method: immunoSEQ multiplex PCR. Of roughly 490,000 clones in the sample, around 80% were seen once. The sequenced material came from PBMCs. The receptors come from a woman in her thirties or forties in good health. Some clones in this sample may be carry-over from other donors' samples. CDR3s include the opening cysteine and the closing phenylalanine or tryptophan. D genes are given only for firm matches. Only part of the rows carry a size: once, few, many, or a class if the clone is expanded.

cdr3_nt: TGTGCCAGCAGTTTATCCCAGGGGCAGCCCCAGCATTTT
cdr3_aa: CASSLSQGQPQHF
d_call: .
cdr3_length: 13
v_call: TRBV27
j_call: TRBJ1-5
clone_size: .

cdr3_nt: TGTGCCTTAGAACGGACAAATAATGAAAAACTGTTTTTT
cdr3_aa: CALERTNNEKLFF
d_call: .
cdr3_length: 13
v_call: TRBV30
j_call: TRBJ1-4
clone_size: few

cdr3_nt: TGTGCCAGCAGTCGCGGGACAGCAATTCAGTACTTC
cdr3_aa: CASSRGTAIQYF
d_call: .
cdr3_length: 12
v_call: TRBV28
j_call: TRBJ2-4
clone_size: .

cdr3_nt: TGTGCCAGCAGTCCGCGCTCGACTAGCGGCACAGATACGCAGTATTTT
cdr3_aa: CASSPRSTSGTDTQYF
d_call: TRBD2
cdr3_length: 16
v_call: TRBV2
j_call: TRBJ2-3
clone_size: .

cdr3_nt: TGTGCCAGCAAAACGGTCTCTAGCACAGATACGCAGTATTTT
cdr3_aa: CASKTVSSTDTQYF
d_call: .
cdr3_length: 14
v_call: TRBV2
j_call: TRBJ2-3
clone_size: .

cdr3_nt: TGTGCCAGCAGCCCTGGGGTGGCAGATACGCAGTATTTT
cdr3_aa: CASSPGVADTQYF
d_call: .
cdr3_length: 13
v_call: TRBV11-3
j_call: TRBJ2-3
clone_size: .

cdr3_nt: TGTGCCAGCAGTCCAGGGGGCTTTTTACAGCCCCAGCATTTT
cdr3_aa: CASSPGGFLQPQHF
d_call: TRBD1
cdr3_length: 14
v_call: TRBV28
j_call: TRBJ1-5
clone_size: .

cdr3_nt: TGTGCCAGTAGTATAAGACAGGGCCAAGAGACCCAGTACTTC
cdr3_aa: CASSIRQGQETQYF
d_call: TRBD1
cdr3_length: 14
v_call: TRBV19
j_call: TRBJ2-5
clone_size: once

cdr3_nt: TGTGCCAGCAGCTTAGGGCTCAATGAGCAGTTCTTC
cdr3_aa: CASSLGLNEQFF
d_call: .
cdr3_length: 12
v_call: TRBV7-9
j_call: TRBJ2-1
clone_size: .

cdr3_nt: TGTGCCAGCAGCGTAGGAACGGGACAGGTTAATTCACCCCTCCACTTT
cdr3_aa: CASSVGTGQVNSPLHF
d_call: TRBD1
cdr3_length: 16
v_call: TRBV9
j_call: TRBJ1-6
clone_size: .

cdr3_nt: TGTGCCAGTAGTATCGCCAGGGGGTCCAATCAGCCCCAGCATTTT
cdr3_aa: CASSIARGSNQPQHF
d_call: TRBD1
cdr3_length: 15
v_call: TRBV19
j_call: TRBJ1-5
clone_size: .

cdr3_nt: TGCGCCAGCGGTTGGGGCAACACCGGGGAGCTGTTTTTT
cdr3_aa: CASGWGNTGELFF
d_call: .
cdr3_length: 13
v_call: TRBV4-3
j_call: TRBJ2-2
clone_size: .

cdr3_nt: TGCAGCGTCCCTGGCCCATCGAGGGTGAACACTGAAGCTTTCTTT
cdr3_aa: CSVPGPSRVNTEAFF
d_call: .
cdr3_length: 15
v_call: TRBV29-1
j_call: TRBJ1-1
clone_size: few

cdr3_nt: TGTGCCAGCAATGCGCTAGCGGGAGGGTACAATGAGCAGTTCTTC
cdr3_aa: CASNALAGGYNEQFF
d_call: TRBD2
cdr3_length: 15
v_call: TRBV28
j_call: TRBJ2-1
clone_size: .

cdr3_nt: TGTGCCAGCAGCTGGGCCCAGGACACTGAAGCTTTCTTT
cdr3_aa: CASSWAQDTEAFF
d_call: .
cdr3_length: 13
v_call: TRBV13
j_call: TRBJ1-1
clone_size: .

cdr3_nt: TGTGCCACCTCGCGGGGGTATGAGCAGTTCTTC
cdr3_aa: CATSRGYEQFF
d_call: TRBD2
cdr3_length: 11
v_call: TRBV28
j_call: TRBJ2-1
clone_size: .

cdr3_nt: TGTGCCAGCAGACTAATAGCGGGACCCTACAATGAGCAGTTCTTC
cdr3_aa: CASRLIAGPYNEQFF
d_call: TRBD2
cdr3_length: 15
v_call: TRBV7-6
j_call: TRBJ2-1
clone_size: .

cdr3_nt: TGCGCCAGCAGCTTGGCGCCGGACAATGGCTACACCTTC
cdr3_aa: CASSLAPDNGYTF
d_call: .
cdr3_length: 13
v_call: TRBV5-1
j_call: TRBJ1-2
clone_size: .

cdr3_nt: TGTGCCAGCAGTGAAGAACAGGGGCATGGAGGTCAGCCCCAGCATTTT
cdr3_aa: CASSEEQGHGGQPQHF
d_call: TRBD1
cdr3_length: 16
v_call: TRBV2
j_call: TRBJ1-5
clone_size: .

cdr3_nt: TGTGCCAGCAGTTTGTTCGGGAGGGTTCGATCCTACGAGCAGTACTTC
cdr3_aa: CASSLFGRVRSYEQYF
d_call: TRBD2
cdr3_length: 16
v_call: TRBV27
j_call: TRBJ2-7
clone_size: once

cdr3_nt: TGTGCCAGCAGTCCGACGACAGGGGGCAATCAGCCCCAGCATTTT
cdr3_aa: CASSPTTGGNQPQHF
d_call: TRBD1
cdr3_length: 15
v_call: TRBV6-1
j_call: TRBJ1-5
clone_size: once

cdr3_nt: TGTGCCAGCAGCTTGGTGACAGAAAGTATAGAGCAGTACTTC
cdr3_aa: CASSLVTESIEQYF
d_call: .
cdr3_length: 14
v_call: TRBV5-4
j_call: TRBJ2-7
clone_size: once

cdr3_nt: TGCGCCAGCAGCTTAGCGGGACCGAACACCGGGGAGCTGTTTTTT
cdr3_aa: CASSLAGPNTGELFF
d_call: TRBD2
cdr3_length: 15
v_call: TRBV5-1
j_call: TRBJ2-2
clone_size: .

cdr3_nt: TGTGCCAGCAGTTTATACCCCCCAGGGGATGAGAACTATGGCTACACCTTC
cdr3_aa: CASSLYPPGDENYGYTF
d_call: .
cdr3_length: 17
v_call: TRBV27
j_call: TRBJ1-2
clone_size: .

cdr3_nt: TGTGCCAGTATGCGGACTAGCGGGATCGGGGAGCTGTTTTTT
cdr3_aa: CASMRTSGIGELFF
d_call: TRBD2
cdr3_length: 14
v_call: TRBV19
j_call: TRBJ2-2
clone_size: .

cdr3_nt: TGTGCCAGCAGTCCCGGGACAGCCGGGGCGGAAGCTTTCTTT
cdr3_aa: CASSPGTAGAEAFF
d_call: TRBD1
cdr3_length: 14
v_call: TRBV28
j_call: TRBJ1-1
clone_size: few

cdr3_nt: TGCAGTGAGACGGGAGTTAATGAGCAGTTCTTC
cdr3_aa: CSETGVNEQFF
d_call: .
cdr3_length: 11
v_call: TRBV20-1
j_call: TRBJ2-1
clone_size: .

cdr3_nt: TGTGCCAGCAGTTATTCAGCCGGAGAGCAGTACTTC
cdr3_aa: CASSYSAGEQYF
d_call: .
cdr3_length: 12
v_call: TRBV28
j_call: TRBJ2-7
clone_size: .

cdr3_nt: TGTGCCAGCAGCCTCACTAGCGGGCAAACCTCATTCTACGAGCAGTACTTC
cdr3_aa: CASSLTSGQTSFYEQYF
d_call: TRBD2
cdr3_length: 17
v_call: TRBV7-8
j_call: TRBJ2-7
clone_size: .

cdr3_nt: TGCAGCGTTGGGTCCGTCTCTGGAAACACCATATATTTT
cdr3_aa: CSVGSVSGNTIYF
d_call: .
cdr3_length: 13
v_call: TRBV29-1
j_call: TRBJ1-3
clone_size: .

cdr3_nt: TGTGCCAGCAGTTTATCCGGGGGCTCGGGGTATGAGCAGTTCTTC
cdr3_aa: CASSLSGGSGYEQFF
d_call: .
cdr3_length: 15
v_call: TRBV28
j_call: TRBJ2-1
clone_size: .

cdr3_nt: TGTGCCAGCAGCCTAGGCACCACTGAAGCTTTCTTT
cdr3_aa: CASSLGTTEAFF
d_call: .
cdr3_length: 12
v_call: TRBV7-6
j_call: TRBJ1-1
clone_size: few

cdr3_nt: TGTGCCAGCACCACTACAGGTGCCGAGCAGTACTTC
cdr3_aa: CASTTTGAEQYF
d_call: .
cdr3_length: 12
v_call: TRBV2
j_call: TRBJ2-7
clone_size: .

cdr3_nt: TGTGCCAGCAGCTCGGGGGCGGGGCCTAGCACAGATACGCAGTATTTT
cdr3_aa: CASSSGAGPSTDTQYF
d_call: .
cdr3_length: 16
v_call: TRBV5-4
j_call: TRBJ2-3
clone_size: .

cdr3_nt: TGCGCCAGCAGCTTGACCTTGCTCGGACAGGGTGGGGCTGAAGCTTTCTTT
cdr3_aa: CASSLTLLGQGGAEAFF
d_call: TRBD1
cdr3_length: 17
v_call: TRBV5-1
j_call: TRBJ1-1
clone_size: many

cdr3_nt: TGTGCCAGAAGCTTGCATCGGGACAGGGAAGTTTTCAATGAGCAGTTCTTC
cdr3_aa: CARSLHRDREVFNEQFF
d_call: TRBD1
cdr3_length: 17
v_call: TRBV5-3
j_call: TRBJ2-1
clone_size: .

cdr3_nt: TGTGCTAGTGGTTATGACAGGGGGAAGGTTCAGCCCCAGCATTTT
cdr3_aa: CASGYDRGKVQPQHF
d_call: TRBD1
cdr3_length: 15
v_call: TRBV12-5
j_call: TRBJ1-5
clone_size: .

cdr3_nt: TGCGCCAGCAGCCAGGGATTATCGGGACTCCGGGCCGAGCAGTACTTC
cdr3_aa: CASSQGLSGLRAEQYF
d_call: .
cdr3_length: 16
v_call: TRBV23-1
j_call: TRBJ2-7
clone_size: few

cdr3_nt: TGTGCCAGCAGACCTCCGGGGCCCTCCTACGAGCAGTACTTC
cdr3_aa: CASRPPGPSYEQYF
d_call: .
cdr3_length: 14
v_call: TRBV28
j_call: TRBJ2-7
clone_size: .

cdr3_nt: TGTGCCTCTCGACAGGCTCGGGCAGAGCAGTACTTC
cdr3_aa: CASRQARAEQYF
d_call: .
cdr3_length: 12
v_call: TRBV28
j_call: TRBJ2-7
clone_size: .

cdr3_nt: TGTGCCAGCAGTTACGGCGGGAGTGCAGGGGAGCAGTACTTC
cdr3_aa: CASSYGGSAGEQYF
d_call: TRBD2
cdr3_length: 14
v_call: TRBV6-5
j_call: TRBJ2-7
clone_size: .

cdr3_nt: TGTGCCAGCAGCTTCCGGGCCCTCCGGGCCGGCTACACCTTC
cdr3_aa: CASSFRALRAGYTF
d_call: .
cdr3_length: 14
v_call: TRBV7-2
j_call: TRBJ1-2
clone_size: many

cdr3_nt: TGTGCCAGCAGCCCAGTCCGGGACGCAAAACTGTTTTTT
cdr3_aa: CASSPVRDAKLFF
d_call: .
cdr3_length: 13
v_call: TRBV7-7
j_call: TRBJ1-4
clone_size: .

cdr3_nt: TGTGCCATCAGTGAGTCGCAGCCCCTTGTGGGCAATCAGCCCCAGCATTTT
cdr3_aa: CAISESQPLVGNQPQHF
d_call: .
cdr3_length: 17
v_call: TRBV10-3
j_call: TRBJ1-5
clone_size: .

cdr3_nt: TGCAGCGGTTCGGAGGACACAACGCAGTATTTT
cdr3_aa: CSGSEDTTQYF
d_call: .
cdr3_length: 11
v_call: TRBV29-1
j_call: TRBJ2-3
clone_size: .

cdr3_nt: TGTGCCAGCAGTTACTTCGGACAGCGCACAGATACGCAGTATTTT
cdr3_aa: CASSYFGQRTDTQYF
d_call: .
cdr3_length: 15
v_call: TRBV6-5
j_call: TRBJ2-3
clone_size: .

cdr3_nt: TGTGCCAGCAGCTTAGCGGACAGGGCCAACACTGAAGCTTTCTTT
cdr3_aa: CASSLADRANTEAFF
d_call: TRBD1
cdr3_length: 15
v_call: TRBV7-9
j_call: TRBJ1-1
clone_size: .

cdr3_nt: TGTGCCAGCAGCCGCGGACAGGGTAACACTGAAGCTTTCTTT
cdr3_aa: CASSRGQGNTEAFF
d_call: TRBD1
cdr3_length: 14
v_call: TRBV9
j_call: TRBJ1-1
clone_size: .

cdr3_nt: TGTGCCAGCAGTGCGCAGGGAGAGACCCAGTACTTC
cdr3_aa: CASSAQGETQYF
d_call: .
cdr3_length: 12
v_call: TRBV2
j_call: TRBJ2-5
clone_size: .

cdr3_nt: TGCGCCAGCAGTGAGTCGTGGGACAGCCAAAGCTACTACAATGAGCAGTTCTTC
cdr3_aa: CASSESWDSQSYYNEQFF
d_call: TRBD1
cdr3_length: 18
v_call: TRBV10-1
j_call: TRBJ2-1
clone_size: .

cdr3_nt: TGTGCCAGCTCAGCAGGGAGCACTGAAGCTTTCTTT
cdr3_aa: CASSAGSTEAFF
d_call: .
cdr3_length: 12
v_call: TRBV18
j_call: TRBJ1-1
clone_size: .

cdr3_nt: TGTGCCAGTAGTTTACAGGAGAATAATGAAAAACTGTTTTTT
cdr3_aa: CASSLQENNEKLFF
d_call: .
cdr3_length: 14
v_call: TRBV19
j_call: TRBJ1-4
clone_size: .

cdr3_nt: TGTGCCATCACCGCGGGGTCACAAGAGACCCAGTACTTC
cdr3_aa: CAITAGSQETQYF
d_call: .
cdr3_length: 13
v_call: TRBV10-3
j_call: TRBJ2-5
clone_size: .

cdr3_nt: TGTGCCAGCAGCGTAGGACAGGGTTTGAGTTACGAGCAGTACTTC
cdr3_aa: CASSVGQGLSYEQYF
d_call: TRBD1
cdr3_length: 15
v_call: TRBV9
j_call: TRBJ2-7
clone_size: .

cdr3_nt: TGTGCCAGCAGCCCCGGACACGTATGGAACACCGGGGAGCTGTTTTTT
cdr3_aa: CASSPGHVWNTGELFF
d_call: .
cdr3_length: 16
v_call: TRBV7-2
j_call: TRBJ2-2
clone_size: once

cdr3_nt: TGCGCCAGCAGCTACCTACTAGCCGCTGGGGCCAACGTCCTGACTTTC
cdr3_aa: CASSYLLAAGANVLTF
d_call: .
cdr3_length: 16
v_call: TRBV5-1
j_call: TRBJ2-6
clone_size: .

cdr3_nt: TGTGCCAGCAGAATCGACAGCTCCAACTATGGCTACACCTTC
cdr3_aa: CASRIDSSNYGYTF
d_call: .
cdr3_length: 14
v_call: TRBV6-5
j_call: TRBJ1-2
clone_size: .

cdr3_nt: TGTGCCAGCAGTTACTCAGACGACCGAGCAACTGAAGCTTTCTTT
cdr3_aa: CASSYSDDRATEAFF
d_call: .
cdr3_length: 15
v_call: TRBV6-6
j_call: TRBJ1-1
clone_size: .

cdr3_nt: TGCGCCAGCAGCTTGGGGCAGTACTACAATGAGCAGTTCTTC
cdr3_aa: CASSLGQYYNEQFF
d_call: .
cdr3_length: 14
v_call: TRBV5-1
j_call: TRBJ2-1
clone_size: .